This is a list of T cell receptor beta chains from one sample in a study of blood T cell repertoires in COVID-19. This table comes from immunoSEQ multiplex PCR, and its TCRdb copy is limited to in-frame clones, with some not included. The repertoire holds 80,000 to 130,000 clones, with 70% to 90% as singletons. What was sequenced was PBMCs or T cells enriched from blood (not recorded which). The receptors were sampled from a woman between 50 and 59 years old who had recovered from COVID-19. The CDR3 runs from the conserved cysteine through the conserved F or W. A D gene is named only where the DNA matches it firmly. Clone size is not always given. Where it is, it says once, few, many or a class for expanded clones.

d_gene: NA; v_gene: TRBV28; abundance: NA; j_gene: TRBJ1-1; CDR3aa: CASSFNRVIAEAFF; CDR3nt: TGTGCCAGCAGTTTTAACAGGGTAATTGCTGAAGCTTTCTTT
d_gene: NA; v_gene: TRBV3-1/TRBV3-2; abundance: NA; j_gene: TRBJ1-1; CDR3aa: CASSQGGGAFF; CDR3nt: TGTGCCAGCAGCCAGGGAGGGGGGGCTTTCTTT
d_gene: NA; v_gene: TRBV7-2; abundance: NA; j_gene: TRBJ2-7; CDR3aa: CASSLDTSYEQYF; CDR3nt: TGTGCCAGCAGCTTGGACACCTCCTACGAGCAGTACTTC
d_gene: TRBD1; v_gene: TRBV9; abundance: NA; j_gene: TRBJ2-7; CDR3aa: CASSVSGGDGYEQYF; CDR3nt: TGTGCCAGCAGCGTATCAGGGGGCGACGGTTACGAGCAGTACTTC
d_gene: TRBD2; v_gene: TRBV19; abundance: NA; j_gene: TRBJ2-7; CDR3aa: CASSKISAGAYEQYF; CDR3nt: TGTGCCAGTAGTAAAATCTCAGCGGGAGCATACGAGCAGTACTTC
d_gene: NA; v_gene: TRBV7-3; abundance: NA; j_gene: TRBJ1-1; CDR3aa: CASSFGYAGTEAFF; CDR3nt: TGTGCCAGCAGCTTCGGTTACGCGGGCACTGAAGCTTTCTTT
d_gene: NA; v_gene: TRBV20-1; abundance: NA; j_gene: TRBJ1-2; CDR3aa: CSREHGYTF; CDR3nt: TGCAGCAGGGAACATGGCTACACCTTC
d_gene: TRBD1; v_gene: TRBV28; abundance: NA; j_gene: TRBJ2-1; CDR3aa: CASRVTTGGSYNEQFF; CDR3nt: TGTGCCAGCAGGGTCACCACAGGGGGGTCCTACAATGAGCAGTTCTTC
d_gene: TRBD2; v_gene: TRBV6-5; abundance: NA; j_gene: TRBJ2-7; CDR3aa: CASTSPGGREQYF; CDR3nt: TGTGCCAGCACCTCCCCGGGGGGGAGAGAGCAGTACTTC
d_gene: NA; v_gene: TRBV6-5; abundance: once; j_gene: TRBJ2-2; CDR3aa: CASRLGGSASGELFF; CDR3nt: TGTGCCAGCAGGCTAGGGGGTTCTGCATCCGGGGAGCTGTTTTTT
d_gene: NA; v_gene: TRBV27; abundance: NA; j_gene: TRBJ2-4; CDR3aa: CASSLSWGNEGNIQYF; CDR3nt: TGTGCCAGCAGTTTATCGTGGGGTAATGAGGGAAACATTCAGTACTTC
d_gene: NA; v_gene: TRBV4-1; abundance: NA; j_gene: TRBJ1-2; CDR3aa: CASSQDKLAGPLDGYTF; CDR3nt: TGCGCCAGCAGCCAAGATAAGTTGGCAGGCCCTTTAGATGGCTACACCTTC
d_gene: TRBD1; v_gene: TRBV9; abundance: few; j_gene: TRBJ1-2; CDR3aa: CASSVDQGEFFSYTF; CDR3nt: TGTGCCAGCAGCGTAGATCAGGGGGAATTTTTTAGCTACACCTTC